The TCR beta chain under discussion was sequenced for a study of early T cells in non-severe SARS-CoV-2 infection. In this sample, this clonotype turned up many times. Individual cDNA molecules received unique molecular identifiers during library preparation. TCRdb analysed the 5' RACE reads with MiXCR anew, one entry per CDR3 protein. This repertoire shows approximately 68,000 distinct CDR3 sequences, over 9.5% found once; its top ten account for more than 7.5%. The CDR3 loop spans 13 amino acids. Trimming removed 3 bases at V and 5 bases at J, with 11 bases between. This chain joins TRBV12-3 or TRBV12-4 and TRBJ2-7, with D perhaps being TRBD1 or TRBD2 (5 bases each). The receptor was derived from an adult who was a healthcare worker with PCR-confirmed SARS-CoV-2 infection or an uninfected control (not recorded which). The sequenced sample was whole blood, obtained at baseline. The CDR3 nucleotides are TGTGCCAGCAGTTTTGGGGGAGTGGACGAGCAGTACTTC. This translates into CASSFGGVDEQYF.